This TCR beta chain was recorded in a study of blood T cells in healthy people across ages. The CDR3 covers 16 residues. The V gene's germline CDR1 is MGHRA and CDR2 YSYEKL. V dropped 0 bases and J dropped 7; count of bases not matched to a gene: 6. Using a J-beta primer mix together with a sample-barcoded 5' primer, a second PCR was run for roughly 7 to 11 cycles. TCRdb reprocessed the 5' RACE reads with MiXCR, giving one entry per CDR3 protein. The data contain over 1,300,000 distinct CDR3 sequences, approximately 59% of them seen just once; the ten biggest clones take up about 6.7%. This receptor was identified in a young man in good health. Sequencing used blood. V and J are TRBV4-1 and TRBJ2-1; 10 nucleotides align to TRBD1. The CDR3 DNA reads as TGCGCCAGCAGCCAAGACCGGGACAGGGGTTCGAATGAGCAGTTCTTC. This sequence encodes CASSQDRDRGSNEQFF.